One and the same sample provided the 9 T cell receptor beta chains below, sequenced in a study of T cell clonality in common variable immunodeficiency. The data were produced by immunoSEQ multiplex PCR, yet TCRdb's version contains in-frame clones alone and is incomplete. Recorded here are 25,000 to 35,000 clones, none singletons. Sequencing was carried out using peripheral blood mononuclear cells. Every receptor here comes from a person aged 18-70 years in good health.

This clone was seen more than once but under ten times. A much larger clone lies one base from this, so it may be a read error. The read finishes 3 residues shy of the CDR3 end, and the germline J gene is used to complete it. The chain combines TRBV2 with TRBJ2-3; D not resolved. This CDR3 comprises 14 residues. The germline gives CDR1 SNHLY, CDR2 FYNNEI. CDR3 sequence reads: CASSELQQNQPQYF. The sequenced part of the CDR3 DNA is TGTGCCAGCAGTGAGCTTCAACAGAATCAGCCG.

This clone was seen ten or more times. The CDR3 DNA, read in part, is TGCGCCAGCAGCCAGGGAACAGGGACGGGGAGATCACCC. The encoded protein is CASSQGTGTGRSP. The whole CDR3 protein is CASSQGTGTGRSPLHF. The chain carries TRBV4-1 and TRBJ1-6; D is possibly TRBD1 (6 bases). The observed sequence ends 3 residues before the CDR3 terminus, with the missing tail filled in from the germline J gene. Trimming removed 3 bases from V and 10 bases from J, with 19 bases in between. Germline loops: CDR1 MGHRA, CDR2 YSYEKL. The CDR3 loop spans 16 amino acids.

Points on this clone: The read ends 3 residues shy of where the CDR3 ends; the end is completed using the germline J gene. This chain uses TRBV7-2 with TRBJ2-3, with a weak D call TRBD1 (5 bases). The V gene's germline CDR1 is SGHTA and CDR2 FQGNSA. The V and J ends lost 3 bases and 0 bases respectively, with 10 bases between them. CDR3 length: 15 amino acids. The CDR3 bases that were read are TGTGCCAGCAGCTTCATTGGGGCTAGCACAGATACG. Translated: CASSFIGASTDT. The full CDR3 sequence reads CASSFIGASTDTQYF.

This clone turned up a few times. The read terminates 3 residues before the CDR3 end, so the remaining end is supplied by the germline J gene. V gene TRBV18 combines with J gene TRBJ2-3; the match to TRBD2 covers 9 bases. In germline, CDR1 is KGHSH, CDR2 LQKENI. The CDR3 extends over 16 amino acids. The trim removed 6 bases at V and 2 bases at J, leaving 9 bases unmatched. The DNA read from the CDR3 is TGTGCCAGCTCTCCGACTAGCGGACCGCCCACAGATACG. Its protein is CASSPTSGPPTDT. From start to end, the CDR3 is CASSPTSGPPTDTQYF.

This clone was detected a few times. The read terminates 3 residues before the CDR3 end, so the remaining end is supplied by the germline J gene. The chain combines TRBV19 with TRBJ2-7, with a weak D call TRBD2 (6 bases). Per the germline V gene, CDR1 is LNHDA and CDR2 is SQIVND (reference sequence). This CDR3 contains 15 residues. V lost 3 bases, J lost 3 bases, and 15 bases lay in between. The chain's CDR3 is CASSIAVGSGYEQYF. Partial CDR3 DNA: TGTGCCAGTAGTATTGCCGTTGGTAGCGGCTACGAG.

This clone appeared a few times. The missing CDR3 end, 3 residues past where the read stops, is filled in from the germline J gene. This sequence joins TRBV7-2 and TRBJ1-5; TRBD1 matches at 11 bases. CDR3 length: 15 amino acids. Germline assignment: CDR1 SGHTA and CDR2 FQGNSA. Losses at the gene ends were 5 bases for V and 5 bases for J; bases not matched to a gene: 5. CDR3 bases read: TGTGCCAGCAGCCCCAGGGACAGGGGGGATCAGCCC. Translated, it gives CASSPRDRGDQP. The whole CDR3 protein reads CASSPRDRGDQPQHF. Variable domain in full (rest from reference TRBV7-2 and TRBJ1-5): GAGVSQSPSNKVTEKGKDVELRCDPISGHTALYWYRQSLGQGLEFLIYFQGNSAPDKSGLPSDRFSAERTGGSVSTLTIQRTQQEDSAVYLCASSPRDRGDQPQHFGDGTRLSIL.

Concerning this clone: Read data end 3 residues before the CDR3 end; the end is taken from the germline J gene. The gene calls are TRBV20-1 and TRBJ1-6; 7 nucleotides line up with TRBD1. The germline V gene has CDR1 DFQATT and CDR2 SNEGSKA (reference sequence). After removal of 3 bases from V and 7 bases from J, the junction contained 15 bases not matched to a gene. The CDR3 consists of 17 residues. CDR3 amino acids: CSASSRPGQTPNSPLHF. The CDR3 DNA, read in part, is TGCAGTGCTAGCAGCAGACCGGGACAGACACCAAATTCACCC.

This clone was counted ten times or more. The CDR3 end is not reached by the read, which stops 3 residues before it; the germline J gene fills it in. The V and J genes are TRBV5-1 and TRBJ2-2; D perhaps matches TRBD2 (6 bases). The V end was cut by 6 bases, the J end by 1 base, with 13 bases between. The CDR3 spans 15 residues. Germline V gene sequence: CDR1 SGHRS, CDR2 YFSETQ. The CDR3: CASKLLAENTGELFF. Partial CDR3 DNA: TGCGCCAGCAAACTCTTAGCGGAGAACACCGGGGAG.

This clone was observed many times. Coverage ceases 3 residues before the CDR3 finishes, and the germline J gene fills in the end. The chain uses TRBV7-3 and TRBJ1-1; D is undetermined. V was pared by 2 bases and J by 1 base, with 5 bases between. This CDR3 contains 13 residues. Germline V gene sequence: CDR1 SGHTA, CDR2 FQGTGA. CDR3 sequence: CASSLLGNTEAFF. CDR3 DNA (partial): TGTGCCAGCAGCTTACTCGGGAACACTGAA.